Reported below is one T cell receptor (beta chain). Antigen specificity is unknown. This sample stems from a study of graft-versus-host responses after intestinal transplantation. Method: immunoSEQ multiplex PCR; TCRdb's copy keeps in-frame clones and lacks some. Here the sample spans 20,000 to 30,000 clones, roughly 82% being singletons. In germline, CDR1 is LGHNA, CDR2 YNFKEQ. Trimming took 2 bases from V and 7 from J; bases not matched to a gene: 3. The CDR3 is 13 amino acids. The chain combines TRBV4-2 with TRBJ1-2; 8 bases align to TRBD1. Source: unstimulated CD4+ T cells sorted from spleen or lymph node cells, taken before intestinal transplant. The sequence derives from a human donor who received an intestinal transplant. This CDR3 is CASSQQGAVGYTF. CDR3 coding DNA: TGTGCCAGCAGCCAACAGGGGGCGGTTGGCTACACCTTC.